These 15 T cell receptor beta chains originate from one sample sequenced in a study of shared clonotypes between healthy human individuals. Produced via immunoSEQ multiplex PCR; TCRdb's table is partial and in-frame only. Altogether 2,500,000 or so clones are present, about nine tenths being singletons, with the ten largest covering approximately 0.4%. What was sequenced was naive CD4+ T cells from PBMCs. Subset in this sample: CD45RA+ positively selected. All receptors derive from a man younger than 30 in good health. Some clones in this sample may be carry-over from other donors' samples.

In DNA form, the CDR3 reads TGTGCCAGCCGCCTCGATGGACAAACCGGCGAGCAGTACTTC. Its protein product is CASRLDGQTGEQYF. The rearrangement uses TRBV6-5 and TRBJ2-7, with a possible D match to TRBD1 (5 bases). CDR3 size: 14 residues. V lost 8 bases and J 6 bases, leaving 20 bases between the germline ends. Germline assignment: CDR1 MNHEY and CDR2 SVGAGI.

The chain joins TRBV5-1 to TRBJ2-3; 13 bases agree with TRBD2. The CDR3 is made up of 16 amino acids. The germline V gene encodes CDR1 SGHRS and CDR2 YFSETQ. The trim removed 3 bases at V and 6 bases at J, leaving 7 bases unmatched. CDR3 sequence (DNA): TGCGCCAGCAGCTCCGGACTAGCGGGAGTTGTGGATACGCAGTATTTT. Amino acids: CASSSGLAGVVDTQYF.

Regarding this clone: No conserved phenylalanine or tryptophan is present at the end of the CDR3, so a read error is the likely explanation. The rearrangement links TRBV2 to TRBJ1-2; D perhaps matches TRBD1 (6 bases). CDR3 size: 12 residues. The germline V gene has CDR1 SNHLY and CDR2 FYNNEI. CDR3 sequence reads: CASREGGYGYTL. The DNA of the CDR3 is TGTGCCAGCAGAGAAGGGGGCTATGGCTACACCCTC.

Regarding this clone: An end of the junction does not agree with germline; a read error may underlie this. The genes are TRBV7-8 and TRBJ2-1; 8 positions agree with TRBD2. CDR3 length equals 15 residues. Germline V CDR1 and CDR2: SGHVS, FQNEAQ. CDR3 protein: CASGLGTAGANEQFF. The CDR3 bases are TGTGCCAGCGGCTTAGGTACAGCGGGAGCCAACGAGCAGTTCTTC.

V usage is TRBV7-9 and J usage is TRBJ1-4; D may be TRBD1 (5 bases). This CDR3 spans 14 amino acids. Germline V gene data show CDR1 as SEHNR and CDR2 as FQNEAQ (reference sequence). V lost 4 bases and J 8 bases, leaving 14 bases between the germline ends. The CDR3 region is CASSYNRDGEKLFF. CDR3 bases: TGTGCCAGCAGCTACAACCGGGACGGAGAAAAACTGTTTTTT. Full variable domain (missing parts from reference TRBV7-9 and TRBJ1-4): DTGVSQNPRHKITKRGQNVTFRCDPISEHNRLYWYRQTLGQGPEFLTYFQNEAQLEKSRLLSDRFSAERPKGSFSTLEIQRTEQGDSAMYLCASSYNRDGEKLFFGSGTQLSVL.

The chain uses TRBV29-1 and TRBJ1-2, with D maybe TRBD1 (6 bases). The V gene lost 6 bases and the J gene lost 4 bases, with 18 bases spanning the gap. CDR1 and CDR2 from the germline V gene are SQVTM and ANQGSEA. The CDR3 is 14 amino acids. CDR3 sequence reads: CSVDTGSGRYGYTF. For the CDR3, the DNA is TGCAGCGTAGATACAGGGTCCGGGCGCTATGGCTACACCTTC.

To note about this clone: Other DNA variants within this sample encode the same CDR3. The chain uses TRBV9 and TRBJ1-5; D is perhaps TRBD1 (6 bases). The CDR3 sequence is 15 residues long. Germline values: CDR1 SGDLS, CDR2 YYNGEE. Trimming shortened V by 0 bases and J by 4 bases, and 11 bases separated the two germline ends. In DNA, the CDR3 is TGTGCCAGCAGCGTAGGCGGAGGGGGGAATCAGCCCCAGCATTTT. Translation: CASSVGGGGNQPQHF.

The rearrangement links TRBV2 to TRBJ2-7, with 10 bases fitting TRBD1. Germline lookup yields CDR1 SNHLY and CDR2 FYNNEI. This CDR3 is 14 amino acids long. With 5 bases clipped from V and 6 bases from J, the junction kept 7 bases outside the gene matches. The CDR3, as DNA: TGTGCCAGCAGTCCTCAGACAGGGGGCTTCGAGCAGTACTTC. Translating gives CASSPQTGGFEQYF.

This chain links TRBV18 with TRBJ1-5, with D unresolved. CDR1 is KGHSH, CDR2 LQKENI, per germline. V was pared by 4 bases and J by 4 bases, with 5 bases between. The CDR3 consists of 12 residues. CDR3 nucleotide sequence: TGTGCCAGCTCACTTACAAATCAGCCCCAGCATTTT. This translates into CASSLTNQPQHF. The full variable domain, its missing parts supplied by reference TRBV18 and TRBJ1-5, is NAGVMQNPRHLVRRRGQEARLRCSPMKGHSHVYWYRQLPEEGLKFMVYLQKENIIDESGMPKERFSAEFPKEGPSILRIQQVVRGDSAAYFCASSLTNQPQHFGDGTRLSIL.

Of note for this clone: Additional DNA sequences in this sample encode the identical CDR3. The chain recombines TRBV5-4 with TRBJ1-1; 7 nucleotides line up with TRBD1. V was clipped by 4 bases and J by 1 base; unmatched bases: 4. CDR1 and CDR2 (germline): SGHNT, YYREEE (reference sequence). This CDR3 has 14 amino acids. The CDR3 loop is CASSPQGRNTEAFF. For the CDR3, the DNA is TGTGCCAGCAGCCCACAGGGGAGGAACACTGAAGCTTTCTTT.

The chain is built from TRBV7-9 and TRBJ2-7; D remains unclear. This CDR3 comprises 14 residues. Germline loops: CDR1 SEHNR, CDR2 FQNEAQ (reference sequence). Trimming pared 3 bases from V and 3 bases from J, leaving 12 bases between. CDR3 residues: CASSFPGPGYEQYF. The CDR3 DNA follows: TGTGCCAGCAGCTTCCCCGGGCCCGGCTACGAGCAGTACTTC.

CDR3 in amino acids: CAISERTGGTEAFF. As DNA, the CDR3 is TGTGCCATCAGCGAGCGGACAGGGGGGACTGAAGCTTTCTTT. This rearrangement joins TRBV10-3 to TRBJ1-1; 10 nucleotides agree with TRBD1. After removal of 6 bases from V and 5 bases from J, the junction contained 6 bases not matched to a gene. The CDR3 runs 14 residues. Germline CDR1 and CDR2: ENHRY and SYGVKD.

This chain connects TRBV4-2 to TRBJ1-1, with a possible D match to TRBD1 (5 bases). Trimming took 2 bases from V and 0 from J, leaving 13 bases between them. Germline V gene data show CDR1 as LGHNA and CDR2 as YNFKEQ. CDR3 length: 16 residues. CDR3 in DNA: TGTGCCAGCAGCCAAAACGTGAGGGGACTGAACACTGAAGCTTTCTTT. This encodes CASSQNVRGLNTEAFF.

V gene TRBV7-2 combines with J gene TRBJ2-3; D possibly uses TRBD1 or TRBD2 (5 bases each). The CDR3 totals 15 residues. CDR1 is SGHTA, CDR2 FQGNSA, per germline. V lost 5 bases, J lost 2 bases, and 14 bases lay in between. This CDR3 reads CASSRDGANTDTQYF. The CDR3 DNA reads TGTGCCAGCAGCCGTGACGGGGCCAACACAGATACGCAGTATTTT.

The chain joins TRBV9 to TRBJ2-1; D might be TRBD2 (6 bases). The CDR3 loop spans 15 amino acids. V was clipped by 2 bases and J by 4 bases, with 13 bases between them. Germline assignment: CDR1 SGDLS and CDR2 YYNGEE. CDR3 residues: CASSVYGSTYNEQFF. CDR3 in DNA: TGTGCCAGCAGCGTCTACGGGAGTACTTACAATGAGCAGTTCTTC.